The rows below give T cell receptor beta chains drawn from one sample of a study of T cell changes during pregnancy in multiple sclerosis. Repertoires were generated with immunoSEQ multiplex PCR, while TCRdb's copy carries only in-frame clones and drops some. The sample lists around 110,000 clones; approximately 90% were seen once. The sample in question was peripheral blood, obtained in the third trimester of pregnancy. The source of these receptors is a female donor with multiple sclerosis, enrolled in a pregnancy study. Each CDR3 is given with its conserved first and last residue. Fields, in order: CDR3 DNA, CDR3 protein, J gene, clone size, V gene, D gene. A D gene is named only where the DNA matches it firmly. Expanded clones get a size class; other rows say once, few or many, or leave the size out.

TGTGCCAGCAGCGTAGAACAGTGGACTAGCGGGGGGAAAGAGACCCAGTACTTC | CASSVEQWTSGGKETQYF | TRBJ2-5 | NA | TRBV9 | TRBD2
TGTGCCAGCAGTTCCCCTGTCGGGAGGTTCAATGAGCAGTTCTTC | CASSSPVGRFNEQFF | TRBJ2-1 | NA | TRBV27 | TRBD2
TGTGCCAGCAGTTTGGGCAGAGCTAACTATGGCTACACCTTC | CASSLGRANYGYTF | TRBJ1-2 | NA | TRBV27 | NA
TGTGCCAGCAGTCTCAGGGGGATGCACACTGAAGCTTTCTTT | CASSLRGMHTEAFF | TRBJ1-1 | NA | TRBV6-6 | TRBD1
TGTGCCAGCAGCTCAACGGGACAGGGAGCCACCGGGGAGCTGTTTTTT | CASSSTGQGATGELFF | TRBJ2-2 | NA | TRBV7-3 | TRBD1
TGCGCCAGCAGCCTCGGGGGCGGGAGTCACGAGCAGTACTTC | CASSLGGGSHEQYF | TRBJ2-7 | NA | TRBV4-1 | NA
TGTGCCAGCAGTCTCTCCAGGGGCACAGATACGCAGTATTTT | CASSLSRGTDTQYF | TRBJ2-3 | NA | TRBV11-3 | NA
TGTGCCAGCAGTGCGTTCCGGACAGAAGGGGATGACGCTGAAGCTTTCTTT | CASSAFRTEGDDAEAFF | TRBJ1-1 | NA | TRBV6-1 | NA
TGTGCCAGCAGTGAAGCTTACTTCTCCTACGAGCAGTACTTC | CASSEAYFSYEQYF | TRBJ2-7 | NA | TRBV2 | NA
TGTGCCAGTAGTATTTCAGACAGCTCCTACGAGCAGTACTTC | CASSISDSSYEQYF | TRBJ2-7 | once | TRBV19 | NA
TGTGCCAGCAGGGGGCTAGCGGCCTCCTACGAGCAGTACTTC | CASRGLAASYEQYF | TRBJ2-7 | NA | TRBV6-1 | TRBD2
TGTGCCAGCAGCTTAAACCCTAGCGGGAGCTCCTACAATGAGCAGTTCTTC | CASSLNPSGSSYNEQFF | TRBJ2-1 | NA | TRBV7-3 | TRBD2
TGTGCCAGCAGAACCGACAGGGACGGAGAGACCCAGTACTTC | CASRTDRDGETQYF | TRBJ2-5 | NA | TRBV6-5 | TRBD1
TGTGCCAGCTCATCCCAGGAGGCCCAGTACTTC | CASSSQEAQYF | TRBJ2-5 | NA | TRBV18 | NA
TGTGCCAGCAGTTTTACAGGGGGCCTAGACTTCTATGGCTACACCTTC | CASSFTGGLDFYGYTF | TRBJ1-2 | NA | TRBV27 | TRBD1
TGTGCCGGAACCATTCAGGGGATTAGGGACACTGAAGCTTTCTTT | CAGTIQGIRDTEAFF | TRBJ1-1 | few | TRBV30 | NA
TGTGCCAGCATTGAGGGGGGACAGTGGCGCTATGGCTACACCTTC | CASIEGGQWRYGYTF | TRBJ1-2 | NA | TRBV2 | TRBD1